The 18 T cell receptor beta chains in this list originate from one sample, sequenced in a study of OX40 agonist ivuxolimab in advanced cancers. Libraries were prepared by immunoSEQ multiplex PCR; TCRdb keeps only in-frame clonotypes and omits some of them. The sample shows 20,000 to 25,000 clones, more than 75% of them seen only once. Sequenced material: CD4+ or CD8+ T cells sorted from blood, taken in a trial of the OX40 agonist ivuxolimab. Every receptor here comes from an adult with an advanced solid tumor such as melanoma, head and neck, liver or kidney cancer.

The chain uses TRBV7-3 and TRBJ2-7, with 8 bases that match TRBD2. CDR1 is SGHTA and CDR2 is FQGTGA in the germline V gene. The CDR3 is made up of 14 amino acids. J was trimmed by 1 base and V by 1 base; bases with no gene match: 0. Here the CDR3 reads CASSLIAGSYEQYF. As DNA, the CDR3 is TGTGCCAGCAGCTTAATAGCGGGGTCCTACGAGCAGTACTTC.

The CDR3 here is CASSPRTGGNTEAFF. The CDR3 bases are TGTGCCAGCAGCCCCCGGACAGGAGGGAACACTGAAGCTTTCTTT. This chain links TRBV7-6 with TRBJ1-1; 7 nucleotides agree with TRBD1. In germline, CDR1 is SGHVS, CDR2 FNYEAQ. The CDR3 totals 15 residues. V shed 5 bases and J 1 base; nucleotides not matched to a gene: 7.

The V and J genes are TRBV29-1 and TRBJ2-2; no clear D gene. The CDR3 extends over 11 amino acids. Germline CDR1 reads SQVTM; CDR2 reads ANQGSEA. Trimming took 7 bases from V and 8 from J, leaving 11 bases between them. The CDR3 spells CSGVHLGELFF. DNA of the CDR3: TGCAGCGGCGTACACCTTGGGGAGCTGTTTTTT.

The chain couples TRBV27 to TRBJ1-1; D gene unclear. The CDR3 runs 13 residues. With 3 bases removed from V and 5 bases from J, the gap between germline ends came to 10 bases. Germline CDR1 is MNHEY and CDR2 is SMNVEV (reference sequence). In DNA form, the CDR3 reads TGTGCCAGCAGTTTGTTTGTTAGGACTGAAGCTTTCTTT. Translation gives CASSLFVRTEAFF.

The chain combines TRBV27 with TRBJ1-4; unclear D gene. The ends were cut back, 4 bases at V and 5 bases at J, with 14 bases in the middle. The CDR3 consists of 15 residues. Germline V CDR1 and CDR2: MNHEY, SMNVEV (reference sequence). CDR3 sequence: CASSSSGNLNEKLFF. CDR3 nucleotide sequence: TGTGCCAGCAGTTCCTCCGGGAACTTAAATGAAAAACTGTTTTTT.

The chain combines TRBV10-1 with TRBJ2-7; D may be TRBD1 (5 bases). Per germline, CDR1 WNHNN and CDR2 SYGVQD (reference sequence). V was cut by 3 bases and J by 2 bases, with 11 bases left in between. This CDR3 region has 14 residues. The CDR3 nucleotides read TGCGCCAGCAGTGATGGCAGGGATCCCTACGAGCAGTACTTC. Translated: CASSDGRDPYEQYF.

This rearrangement joins TRBV15 to TRBJ2-5, with D hard to call. V was cut by 4 bases and J by 4 bases, with 19 bases left in between. Per the germline V gene, CDR1 is LNHNV and CDR2 is YYDKDF (reference sequence). CDR3 length equals 16 residues. CDR3 sequence: CATSISRSVEGETQYF. The DNA of the CDR3 is TGTGCCACCAGCATAAGCAGGAGCGTCGAAGGAGAGACCCAGTACTTC.

V and J are TRBV11-2 and TRBJ2-7, with a possible D match to TRBD2 (6 bases). Looked up from germline, CDR1 is SGHAT and CDR2 is FQNNGV. This CDR3 comprises 15 residues. V was trimmed by 5 bases and J by 1 base, leaving 15 bases between them. The CDR3 coding sequence is TGTGCCAGCAGCCTACCTGGGGACTCTTCCTACGAGCAGTACTTC. Residues: CASSLPGDSSYEQYF.

This clone was detected a few times. The chain recombines TRBV7-6 with TRBJ2-1; D is unclear. Trimming stripped 5 bases from V and 8 bases from J, with 19 bases between. The CDR3 has 15 residues. Germline CDR1 reads SGHVS; CDR2 reads FNYEAQ. The CDR3 region has the DNA TGTGCCAGCAGCCAAGGCCTTGTCCTCGGCGATGAGCAGTTCTTC. Translating gives CASSQGLVLGDEQFF.

This chain links TRBV7-9 with TRBJ2-7, with no clear D. Trimming pared 5 bases from V and 3 bases from J, leaving 11 bases between. Germline V CDR1 and CDR2: SEHNR, FQNEAQ (reference sequence). This CDR3 has 13 amino acids. The CDR3 DNA follows: TGTGCCAGCAGCACTTGGACCAACTACGAGCAGTACTTC. Its translation is CASSTWTNYEQYF.

V usage is TRBV6-6 and J usage is TRBJ2-5, with 8 bases matching TRBD1. Germline V gene data show CDR1 as MNHNY and CDR2 as SVGAGI (reference sequence). The CDR3 runs to 12 residues. The V segment lost 5 bases and the J segment 5 bases; nucleotides outside the gene matches: 1. In DNA, the CDR3 is TGTGCCAGCAGTCGGGACAGGGAGACCCAGTACTTC. It translates to CASSRDRETQYF.

The chain employs TRBV9 and TRBJ2-7; D not certain. The CDR3 is 11 amino acids. CDR1 is SGDLS and CDR2 is YYNGEE in the germline V gene. V gave up 3 bases and J gave up 2 bases, with 3 bases separating them. The DNA for the CDR3 is TGTGCCAGCAGCGACACCTACGAGCAGTACTTC. It yields the protein CASSDTYEQYF.

The rearrangement joins TRBV14 to TRBJ2-2; 11 nucleotides match TRBD2. V was clipped by 4 bases and J by 3 bases; unmatched bases: 4. From germline, CDR1 is SGHDN and CDR2 FVKESK. There are 16 residues in the CDR3. CDR3 residues: CASSLGLAVDTGELFF. The CDR3 bases are TGTGCCAGCAGCCTGGGACTAGCGGTAGACACCGGGGAGCTGTTTTTT.

This clone is labeled as medium-sized. The V and J genes are TRBV4-2 and TRBJ2-2, with D hard to call. Germline CDR1 reads LGHNA; CDR2 reads YNFKEQ. The CDR3 covers 12 residues. Trimming stripped 4 bases from V and 4 bases from J, with 4 bases between. In DNA, the CDR3 is TGTGCCAGCAGCCCCCCCACCGGGGAGCTGTTTTTT. Residues: CASSPPTGELFF.

The chain couples TRBV10-3 to TRBJ2-7; TRBD1 aligns across 8 bases. The CDR3 loop spans 17 amino acids. V was pared by 6 bases and J by 0 bases, with 13 bases of the junction left unmatched. CDR1 and CDR2 from the germline V gene are ENHRY and SYGVKD. As DNA, the CDR3 is TGTGCCATCAGAGGCGAGACAGGGGCACGATCCTCCTACGAGCAGTACTTC. Encoded protein: CAIRGETGARSSYEQYF.

The V gene is TRBV7-9, the J gene TRBJ2-2; D may correspond to TRBD1 or TRBD2 (6 bases each). Germline V lookup: CDR1 SEHNR, CDR2 FQNEAQ (reference sequence). V shed 5 bases and J shed 2 bases, with 12 bases lying between them. The CDR3 sequence is 15 residues long. The CDR3 DNA is TGTGCCAGCAGCCTGCGGGACACCAACACCGGGGAGCTGTTTTTT. It is translated as CASSLRDTNTGELFF. Using reference TRBV7-9 and TRBJ2-2 for the parts outside the CDR3, the full variable domain is DTGVSQNPRHKITKRGQNVTFRCDPISEHNRLYWYRQTLGQGPEFLTYFQNEAQLEKSRLLSDRFSAERPKGSFSTLEIQRTEQGDSAMYLCASSLRDTNTGELFFGEGSRLTVL.

The chain employs TRBV5-1 and TRBJ2-5, with 7 bases fitting TRBD1. After removal of 4 bases from V and 0 bases from J, the junction contained 6 bases not matched to a gene. The CDR3 has 15 amino acids. CDR1 SGHRS and CDR2 YFSETQ come from the germline V gene. CDR3 sequence: CASSGFGTDQETQYF. Written as DNA, the CDR3 is TGCGCCAGCAGCGGCTTTGGGACAGACCAAGAGACCCAGTACTTC.

The chain recombines TRBV27 with TRBJ2-7; D gene unclear. Trimming pared 6 bases from V and 3 bases from J, leaving 6 bases between. Germline-derived CDR1 and CDR2 are MNHEY and SMNVEV (reference sequence). The CDR3 contains 11 residues. The CDR3 DNA reads as TGTGCCAGCAGACAGAACTACGAGCAGTACTTC. It encodes CASRQNYEQYF.